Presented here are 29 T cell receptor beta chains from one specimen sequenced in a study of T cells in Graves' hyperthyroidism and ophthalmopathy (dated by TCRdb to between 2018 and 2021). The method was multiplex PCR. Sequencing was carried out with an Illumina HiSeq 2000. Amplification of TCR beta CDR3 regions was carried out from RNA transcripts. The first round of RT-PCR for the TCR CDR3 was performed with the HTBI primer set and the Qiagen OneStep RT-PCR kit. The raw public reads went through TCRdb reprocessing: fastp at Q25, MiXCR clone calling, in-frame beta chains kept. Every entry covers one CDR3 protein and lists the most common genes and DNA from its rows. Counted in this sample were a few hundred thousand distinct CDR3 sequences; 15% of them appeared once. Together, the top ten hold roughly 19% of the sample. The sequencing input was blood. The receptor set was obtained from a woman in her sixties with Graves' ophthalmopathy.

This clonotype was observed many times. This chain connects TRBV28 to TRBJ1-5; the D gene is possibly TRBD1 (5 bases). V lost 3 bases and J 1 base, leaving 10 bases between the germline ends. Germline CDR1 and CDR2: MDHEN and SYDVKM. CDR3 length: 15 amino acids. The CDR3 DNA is TGTGCCAGCAGTTTTGGCAGGGCCAGCAATCAGCCCCAGCATTTT. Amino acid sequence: CASSFGRASNQPQHF.

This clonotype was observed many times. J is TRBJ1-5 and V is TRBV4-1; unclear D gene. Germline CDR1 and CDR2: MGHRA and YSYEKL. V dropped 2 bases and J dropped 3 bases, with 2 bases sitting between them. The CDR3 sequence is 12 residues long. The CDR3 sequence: CASSQSNQPQHF. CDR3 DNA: TGCGCCAGCAGCCAATCCAATCAGCCCCAGCATTTT.

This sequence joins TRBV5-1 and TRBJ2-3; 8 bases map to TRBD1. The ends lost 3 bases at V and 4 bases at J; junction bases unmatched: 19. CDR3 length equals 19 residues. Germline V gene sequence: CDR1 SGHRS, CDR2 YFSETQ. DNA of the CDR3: TGCGCCAGCAGCTCCGGACAGGGTGGAGGGGGGCCTAGCTCAGATACGCAGTATTTT. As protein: CASSSGQGGGGPSSDTQYF.

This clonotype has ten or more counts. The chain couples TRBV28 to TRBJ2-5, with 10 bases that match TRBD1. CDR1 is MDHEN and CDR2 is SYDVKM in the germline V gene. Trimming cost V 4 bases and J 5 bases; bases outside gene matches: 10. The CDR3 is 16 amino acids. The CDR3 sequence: CASSSSGTGVGETQYF. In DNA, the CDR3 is TGTGCCAGCAGTTCGTCCGGGACAGGGGTGGGGGAGACCCAGTACTTC.

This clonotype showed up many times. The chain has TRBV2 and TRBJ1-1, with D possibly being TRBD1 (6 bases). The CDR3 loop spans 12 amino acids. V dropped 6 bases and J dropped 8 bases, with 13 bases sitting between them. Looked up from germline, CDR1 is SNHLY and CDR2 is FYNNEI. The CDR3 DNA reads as TGTGCCAGCAGATACAGGGAAGGGGAAGCTTTCTTT. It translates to CASRYREGEAFF. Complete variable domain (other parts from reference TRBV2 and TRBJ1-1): EPEVTQTPSHQVTQMGQEVILRCVPISNHLYFYWYRQILGQKVEFLVSFYNNEISEKSEIFDDQFSVERPDGSNFTLKIRSTKLEDSAMYFCASRYREGEAFFGQGTRLTVV.

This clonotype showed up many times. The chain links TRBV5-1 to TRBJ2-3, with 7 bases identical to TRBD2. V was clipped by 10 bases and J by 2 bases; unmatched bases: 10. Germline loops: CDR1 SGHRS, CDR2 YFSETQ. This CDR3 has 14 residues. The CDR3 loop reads CASQRGVLTDTQYF. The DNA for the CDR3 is TGCGCCTCTCAACGGGGGGTTCTCACAGATACGCAGTATTTT.

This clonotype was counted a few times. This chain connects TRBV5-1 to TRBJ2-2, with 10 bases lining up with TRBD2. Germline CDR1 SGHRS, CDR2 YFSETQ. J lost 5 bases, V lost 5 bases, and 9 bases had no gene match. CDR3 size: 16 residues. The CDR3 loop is CASSYFGLAATGELFF. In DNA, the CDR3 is TGCGCCAGCAGTTATTTCGGACTAGCGGCAACCGGGGAGCTGTTTTTT.

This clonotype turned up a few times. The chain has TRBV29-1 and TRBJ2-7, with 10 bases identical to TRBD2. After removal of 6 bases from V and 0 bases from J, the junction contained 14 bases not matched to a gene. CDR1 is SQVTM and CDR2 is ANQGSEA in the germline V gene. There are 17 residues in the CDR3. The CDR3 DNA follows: TGCAGCGTCGGCGGGCTAGCGGGAGCCCTTAGCTCCTACGAGCAGTACTTC. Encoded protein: CSVGGLAGALSSYEQYF.

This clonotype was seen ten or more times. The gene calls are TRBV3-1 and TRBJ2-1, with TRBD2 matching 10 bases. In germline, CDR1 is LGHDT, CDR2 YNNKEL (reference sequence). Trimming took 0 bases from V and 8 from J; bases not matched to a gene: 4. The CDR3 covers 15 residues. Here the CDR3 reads CASSQDLAGVDEQFF. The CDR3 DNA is TGTGCCAGCAGCCAAGATCTAGCGGGGGTCGATGAGCAGTTCTTC.

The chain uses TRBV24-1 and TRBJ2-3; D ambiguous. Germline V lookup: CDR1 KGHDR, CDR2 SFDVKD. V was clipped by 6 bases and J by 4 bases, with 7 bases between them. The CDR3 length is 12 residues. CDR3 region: CATSRYADTQYF. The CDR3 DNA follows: TGTGCCACCAGTCGGTATGCAGATACGCAGTATTTT.

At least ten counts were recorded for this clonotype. The CDR3 DNA follows: TGTGCCAGCGACGAAGGGACAGGGATCACCGGGGAGCTGTTTTTT. It translates to CASDEGTGITGELFF. The chain links TRBV7-9 to TRBJ2-2; 9 positions match TRBD1. Trimming removed 8 bases from V and 4 bases from J; junction bases left unmatched: 8. The CDR3 has 15 residues. The germline gives CDR1 SEHNR, CDR2 FQNEAQ (reference sequence).

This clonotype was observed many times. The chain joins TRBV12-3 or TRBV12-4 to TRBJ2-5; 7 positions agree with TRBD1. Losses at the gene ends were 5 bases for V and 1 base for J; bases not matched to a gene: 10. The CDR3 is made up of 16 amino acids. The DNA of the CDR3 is TGTGCCAGCAGTGTACTAGGGGGCGGCGGCCAAGAGACCCAGTACTTC. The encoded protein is CASSVLGGGGQETQYF.

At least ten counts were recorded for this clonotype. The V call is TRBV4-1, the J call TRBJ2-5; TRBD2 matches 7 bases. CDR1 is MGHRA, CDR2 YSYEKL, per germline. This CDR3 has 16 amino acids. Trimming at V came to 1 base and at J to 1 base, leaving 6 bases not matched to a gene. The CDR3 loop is CASSQAWGGAQETQYF. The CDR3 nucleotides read TGCGCCAGCAGCCAAGCCTGGGGGGGAGCCCAAGAGACCCAGTACTTC.

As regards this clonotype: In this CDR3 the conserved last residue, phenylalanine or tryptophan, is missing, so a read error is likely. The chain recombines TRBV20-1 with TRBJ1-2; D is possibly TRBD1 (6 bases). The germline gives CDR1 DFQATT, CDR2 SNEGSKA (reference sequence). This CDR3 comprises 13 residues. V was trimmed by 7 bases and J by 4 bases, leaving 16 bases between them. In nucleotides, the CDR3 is TGCAGTGTGGGCGCACAGGGTAGCTATGGCTACACCCTC. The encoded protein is CSVGAQGSYGYTL.

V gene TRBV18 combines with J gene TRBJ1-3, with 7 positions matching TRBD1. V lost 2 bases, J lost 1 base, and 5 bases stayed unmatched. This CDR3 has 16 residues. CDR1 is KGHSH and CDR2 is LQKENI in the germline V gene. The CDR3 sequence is CASSPSRQGSGNTIYF. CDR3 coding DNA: TGTGCCAGCTCACCATCTAGACAGGGTTCTGGAAACACCATATATTTT.

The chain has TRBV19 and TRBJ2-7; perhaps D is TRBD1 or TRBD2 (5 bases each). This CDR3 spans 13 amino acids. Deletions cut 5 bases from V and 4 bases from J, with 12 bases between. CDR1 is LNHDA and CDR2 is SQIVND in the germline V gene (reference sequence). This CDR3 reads CASSDRQRYEQYF. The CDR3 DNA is TGTGCCAGTAGTGACAGACAGCGGTACGAGCAGTACTTC.

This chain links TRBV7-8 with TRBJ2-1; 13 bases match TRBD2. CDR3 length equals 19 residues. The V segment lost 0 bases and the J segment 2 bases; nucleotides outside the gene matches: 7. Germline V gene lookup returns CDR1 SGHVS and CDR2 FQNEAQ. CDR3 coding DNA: TGTGCCAGCAGCTTAGCCCGGACTAGCGGGAGCGCGCCCTACAATGAGCAGTTCTTC. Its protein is CASSLARTSGSAPYNEQFF.

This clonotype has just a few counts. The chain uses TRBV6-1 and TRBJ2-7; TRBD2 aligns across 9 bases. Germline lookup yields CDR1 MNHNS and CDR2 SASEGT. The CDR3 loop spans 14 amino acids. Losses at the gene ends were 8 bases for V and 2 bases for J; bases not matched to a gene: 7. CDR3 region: CASGPLAGAYEQYF. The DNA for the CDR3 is TGTGCCAGCGGGCCCTTAGCGGGGGCCTACGAGCAGTACTTC.

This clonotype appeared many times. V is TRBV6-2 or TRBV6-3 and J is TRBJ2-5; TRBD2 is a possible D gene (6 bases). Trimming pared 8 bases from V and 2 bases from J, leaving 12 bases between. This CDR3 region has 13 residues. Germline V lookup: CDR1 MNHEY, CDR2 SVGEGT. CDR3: CASRSSGQETQYF. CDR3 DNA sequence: TGTGCCAGCCGAAGTAGCGGACAAGAGACCCAGTACTTC.

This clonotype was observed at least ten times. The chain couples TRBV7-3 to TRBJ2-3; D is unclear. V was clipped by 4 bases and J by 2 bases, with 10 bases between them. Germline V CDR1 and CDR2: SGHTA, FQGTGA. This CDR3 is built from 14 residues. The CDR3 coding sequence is TGTGCCAGCAGCTCCTTGGACCCCACAGATACGCAGTATTTT. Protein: CASSSLDPTDTQYF. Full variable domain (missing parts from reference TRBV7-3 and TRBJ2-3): GAGVSQTPSNKVTEKGKYVELRCDPISGHTALYWYRQSLGQGPEFLIYFQGTGAADDSGLPNDRFFAVRPEGSVSTLKIQRTERGDSAVYLCASSSLDPTDTQYFGPGTRLTVL.

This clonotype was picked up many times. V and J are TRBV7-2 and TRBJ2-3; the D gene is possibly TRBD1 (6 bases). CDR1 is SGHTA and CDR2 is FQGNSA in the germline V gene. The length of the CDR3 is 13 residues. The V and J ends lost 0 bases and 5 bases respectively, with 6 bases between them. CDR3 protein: CASSLAGQDTQYF. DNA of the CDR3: TGTGCCAGCAGCTTAGCGGGACAAGATACGCAGTATTTT.

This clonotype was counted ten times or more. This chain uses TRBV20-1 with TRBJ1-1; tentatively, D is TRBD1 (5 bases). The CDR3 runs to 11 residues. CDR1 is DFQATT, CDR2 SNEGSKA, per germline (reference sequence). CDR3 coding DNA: TGCAGCAACGAGGGGTCGGCTGAAGCTTTCTTT. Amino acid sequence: CSNEGSAEAFF.

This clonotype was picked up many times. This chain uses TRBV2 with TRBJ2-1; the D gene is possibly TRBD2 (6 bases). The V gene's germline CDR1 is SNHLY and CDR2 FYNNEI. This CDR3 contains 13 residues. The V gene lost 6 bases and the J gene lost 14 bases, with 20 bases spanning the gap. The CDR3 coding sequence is TGTGCCAGCAGGCCTTCGGCGGGACCAAGGAAGTTCTTC. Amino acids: CASRPSAGPRKFF.

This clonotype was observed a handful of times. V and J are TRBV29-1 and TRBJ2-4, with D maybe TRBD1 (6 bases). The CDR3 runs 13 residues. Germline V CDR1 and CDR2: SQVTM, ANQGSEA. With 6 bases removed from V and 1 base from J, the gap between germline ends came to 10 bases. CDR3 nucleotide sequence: TGCAGCGTGGCCCAGGGGGCCAAAAACATTCAGTACTTC. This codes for CSVAQGAKNIQYF.

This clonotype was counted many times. The CDR3 protein is CSTRQGSGTEAFF. In DNA form, the CDR3 reads TGCAGCACGCGACAGGGTTCAGGGACTGAAGCTTTCTTT. The chain carries TRBV29-1 and TRBJ1-1; 7 bases map to TRBD1. V dropped 8 bases and J dropped 5; count of bases not matched to a gene: 11. Germline V CDR1 and CDR2: SQVTM, ANQGSEA. The CDR3 is 13 amino acids.

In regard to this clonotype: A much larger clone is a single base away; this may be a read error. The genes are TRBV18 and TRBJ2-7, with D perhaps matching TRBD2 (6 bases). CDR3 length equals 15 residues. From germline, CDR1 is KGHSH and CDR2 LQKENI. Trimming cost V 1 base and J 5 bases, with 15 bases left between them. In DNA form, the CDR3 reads TGTGCCAGCTCACCACTGGTGGGGACTCCCAACGAGCAGTACTTC. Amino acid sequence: CASSPLVGTPNEQYF.

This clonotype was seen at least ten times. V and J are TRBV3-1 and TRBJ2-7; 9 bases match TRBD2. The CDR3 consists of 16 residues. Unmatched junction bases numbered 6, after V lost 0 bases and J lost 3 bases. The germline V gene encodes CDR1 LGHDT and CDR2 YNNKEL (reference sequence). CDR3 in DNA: TGTGCCAGCAGCCAAGATCCCGAGACTAGCGGCTACGAGCAGTACTTC. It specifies CASSQDPETSGYEQYF.

The CDR3 spells CASSFWSSGRPAYNEQFF. In DNA, the CDR3 is TGTGCCAGCAGTTTTTGGTCTAGCGGGAGGCCCGCCTACAATGAGCAGTTCTTC. The gene calls are TRBV12-3 or TRBV12-4 and TRBJ2-1; 11 bases line up with TRBD2. This CDR3 has 18 amino acids. V shed 3 bases and J 2 bases; nucleotides not matched to a gene: 9.

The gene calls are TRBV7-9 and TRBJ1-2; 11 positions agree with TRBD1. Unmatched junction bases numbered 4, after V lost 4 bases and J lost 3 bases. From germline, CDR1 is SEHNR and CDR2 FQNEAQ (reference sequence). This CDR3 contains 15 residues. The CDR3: CASSWGTGGDYGYTF. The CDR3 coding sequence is TGTGCCAGCAGCTGGGGGACAGGGGGTGACTATGGCTACACCTTC.